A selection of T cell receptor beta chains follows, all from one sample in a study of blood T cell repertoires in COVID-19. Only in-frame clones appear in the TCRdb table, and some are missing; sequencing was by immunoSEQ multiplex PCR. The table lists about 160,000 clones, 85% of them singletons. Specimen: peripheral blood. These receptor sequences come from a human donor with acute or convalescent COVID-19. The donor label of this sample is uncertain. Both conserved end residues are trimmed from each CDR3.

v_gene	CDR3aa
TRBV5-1	ASSFDSMNTEAF
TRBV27	ASSSDTTITPQH
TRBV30	AWSPLFEAF
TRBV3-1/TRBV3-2	ASSQQGAGEKLF
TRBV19	ASSIGQPNTEAF
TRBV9	ASSPDRVGTDTQY
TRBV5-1	ASSRTGGGSYEQY
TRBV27	ASSRSPGQKNSPLH
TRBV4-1	ASSRFRGPEVSRGAQGNGYT
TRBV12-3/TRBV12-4	ASSIQGPQPQH
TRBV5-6	ASEGLAGRETQY
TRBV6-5	ASRTGLAASYEQY
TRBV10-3	AIQGAMNTEAF
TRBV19	ASNPGQGASGNTIY
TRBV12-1	ASSSGQPDTNYGYT
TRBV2	ASSDQNYGYT
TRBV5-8	ASSLRIRSGVRGYT
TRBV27	ASRSQVTFSSSYNSPLH
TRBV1	TSSQAAQGEKLF
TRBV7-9	ASSFVAGGQETQY
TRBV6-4	ASSREMGNQPQH
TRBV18	ASSPLQVTSGNTIY
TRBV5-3	ARSFQPACPYEQY
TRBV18	ASSPLETPGVAGGKLF
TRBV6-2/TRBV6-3	ASSYPSGSVRGNFQPQH
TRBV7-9	ASSFSGTGYF
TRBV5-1	ASSRGLAGGLQETQY
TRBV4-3	ASSQDLAVNEQF
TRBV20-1	SASQTSGAYEQY
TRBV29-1	SVLTRGGPDTQY
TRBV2	ATQYASGGAYGYT
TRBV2	ASTRGQADLNTEAF
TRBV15	ATSTNKDTGANYGYT
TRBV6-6	ASRLDSGTGKAFQY
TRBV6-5	ASSSLPGLDSNEQF
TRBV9	ASSVAKTASNEKLF
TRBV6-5	ASSYSGQGSSPLH
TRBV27	ASSGAGIGQPQH
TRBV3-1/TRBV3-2	ASSRYPRQTNTEAF
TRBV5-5	ASSLAGGSSGNTIY
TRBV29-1	SVEDNPGQGSTEAF
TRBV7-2	ASSLDVSQGRNYGYT